The present T cell receptor beta chain was sequenced within a study of blood T cell repertoires in COVID-19 (dated by TCRdb to about 2020). Regarding the research as a whole: Collaborator samples came from the United States, Italy and Spain and covered acute and convalescent phases of COVID-19. Where available, HLA class I and class II types were taken from metadata supplied by the sample provider and were not determined by assay-based typing. The prospective study material was composed of cDNA or gDNA derived from T cells, B-cell-depleted T cells, or PBMCs. The samples were drawn from two sources: the first 160 participants of the ongoing ImmuneRACE study, and 1,200 or so subjects contributed by 6 global collaborators. The repertoires were released in a freely available public database intended as a resource for research on the immune response to SARS-CoV-2. A de-identified subject ID, COVID-19 status, age in years and sex were almost always included in the sample metadata. The dataset comprised deeply sampled blood TCRbeta repertoires from subjects exposed to, actively infected with, or recovered from COVID-19.

A second Seattle source provided samples from volunteer blood donors who had recovered from COVID-19. Each collaborating institution followed its own protocols to collect whole blood in K2EDTA tubes. For TCRbeta analysis, collaborators shipped samples in one of three forms: frozen whole blood, isolated PBMCs, or DNA extracted from either of those sample types. The junction shows trimming of 2 bases on V and 6 bases on J, plus 10 bases between the germline ends. CDR1 SGHAT and CDR2 FQNNGV were looked up in the germline V gene. The CDR3 covers 14 residues, taking in both the cysteine and the phenylalanine. The DNA shown is the 42-base CDR3, in frame from base 1. The immunoSEQ Assay, a bias-controlled multiplex PCR, was used to amplify TCRbeta CDR3 regions from genomic DNA. For the original study's pipeline: The number of nucleated cells in each sample was estimated by amplification of reference gene primers within the assay. To quantify the absolute abundance of each unique TCRbeta CDR3 rearrangement, sequence reads were collapsed and filtered. For each sample, productive Simpson clonality was calculated by taking the square root of Simpson's diversity index across productive rearrangements. TCRdb took this table from immuneACCESS and kept in-frame rearrangements with V and J called. Such tables lack part of the clones; where checked against another copy, unresolved V genes explain under half of the gap, and the rest is unexplained. V and J calls and clone size are those listed in that table; D and trimming were worked out from the DNA. In this sample the table shows roughly 240,000 clones, around nine tenths of which occur a single time. The top ten clonotypes cover under 2% of the sample.

General study outcomes and caveats: The amount of clinical and demographic metadata varied by source and participant and was provided uncurated.

In regard to this clone: Its antigen is still unknown. No qualities accompany the bases; no much larger clone lies one base away.

This sequence originates from a woman aged 60 to 75 who had recovered from COVID-19. The chain is assembled from TRBV11-2 and TRBJ2-2; the D gene is perhaps TRBD2, on 5 matching bases. The sequenced material came from peripheral blood. The nucleotide sequence reads as follows: TGTGCCAGCAGCTTACGGGTCGGGGCCGGGGAGCTGTTTTTT. This sequence encodes CASSLRVGAGELFF.